A single sample gave rise to the 2 T cell receptor beta chains below, sequenced in a study of blood T cell repertoires in COVID-19. Assay: immunoSEQ multiplex PCR; the TCRdb copy retains only in-frame clones and omits some. The sample lists about 150,000 clones; less than 90% were seen once. The sequenced sample was peripheral blood. These receptors were collected from a woman in her 70s with acute or convalescent COVID-19.

The rearrangement links TRBV5-1 to TRBJ2-5; D perhaps matches TRBD2 (7 bases). CDR3 size: 16 residues. Trimming pared 4 bases from V and 4 bases from J, leaving 20 bases between. Germline V lookup: CDR1 SGHRS, CDR2 YFSETQ. The CDR3 region is CASSGGEPQGGETQYF. DNA of the CDR3: TGCGCCAGCAGCGGGGGGGAACCACAGGGAGGAGAGACCCAGTACTTC.

This chain joins TRBV28 and TRBJ2-1; tentative D call: TRBD2 (6 bases). Germline V CDR1 and CDR2: MDHEN, SYDVKM. The CDR3 contains 15 residues. With 9 bases removed from V and 4 bases from J, the gap between germline ends came to 19 bases. As DNA, the CDR3 is TGTGCCAGTTTGGGGTTCGGGGGAACTTACAATGAGCAGTTCTTC. It is translated as CASLGFGGTYNEQFF.